This entry lists 14 T cell receptor beta chains sequenced from one sample in a study of T-cell memory formation after mild COVID-19. TCRdb used MiXCR to reprocess the 5' RACE reads, holding one entry per CDR3 protein. The table lists some 180,000 distinct CDR3 sequences, roughly 13% of them singletons. The specimen sequenced was PBMCs or a T cell subset sorted from them (not recorded which). All receptors derive from a man between 18 and 29 years old who had mild COVID-19 (a few samples of this study predate the infection). Cell type and time point are not known.

The chain joins TRBV10-3 to TRBJ2-3, with D hard to call. V lost 10 bases, J lost 6 bases, and 17 bases lay in between. The CDR3 loop spans 13 amino acids. CDR1 is ENHRY, CDR2 SYGVKD, per germline. The CDR3 region has the DNA TGTGCCACCGCCATACCAGGAGCCGATACGCAGTATTTT. It codes for CATAIPGADTQYF.

This chain links TRBV12-3 or TRBV12-4 with TRBJ1-1, with TRBD1 matching 11 bases. This CDR3 spans 15 amino acids. Trimming took 5 bases from V and 3 from J; bases not matched to a gene: 5. The CDR3 DNA follows: TGTGCCAGCAGTCCCAGGACAGGGGGCTACACTGAAGCTTTCTTT. Protein product: CASSPRTGGYTEAFF.

The V gene is TRBV27, the J gene TRBJ1-5; TRBD1 matches 7 bases. The CDR3 is 18 residues long. CDR1 is MNHEY, CDR2 SMNVEV, per germline (reference sequence). Germline trimming cut 4 bases from V and 3 bases from J; bases unmatched to any gene: 15. The chain's CDR3 is CASSSAPQTGVDNQPQHF. In nucleotides, the CDR3 is TGTGCCAGCAGTTCCGCCCCACAAACAGGGGTTGACAATCAGCCCCAGCATTTT.

The table lists this clonotype with many counts. This chain joins TRBV7-2 and TRBJ2-1; 7 positions match TRBD1. V shed 5 bases, J shed 9 bases, and the junction held 7 bases outside the gene matches. Germline loops: CDR1 SGHTA, CDR2 FQGNSA. This CDR3 has 13 residues. The CDR3 here is CASSRGQVGEQFF. The DNA of the CDR3 is TGTGCCAGCAGCCGAGGACAGGTTGGTGAGCAGTTCTTC.

This clonotype was picked up a small number of times. The V and J genes are TRBV5-1 and TRBJ2-3; the match to TRBD2 covers 12 bases. Unmatched junction bases numbered 3, after V lost 3 bases and J lost 1 base. This CDR3 region has 16 residues. The germline gives CDR1 SGHRS, CDR2 YFSETQ. The CDR3: CASSYRLAGGTDTQYF. The CDR3 bases are TGCGCCAGCAGCTATCGACTAGCGGGGGGCACAGATACGCAGTATTTT.

This clonotype was detected only a few times. This chain links TRBV5-1 with TRBJ2-7; 12 bases align to TRBD1. V lost 0 bases and J lost 6; bases outside the gene matches: 4. Germline loops: CDR1 SGHRS, CDR2 YFSETQ. The CDR3 consists of 15 residues. In nucleotides, the CDR3 is TGCGCCAGCAGCTTGGTTGGGACAGGGGGCTCCGAGCAGTACTTC. This gives the protein CASSLVGTGGSEQYF.

This clonotype was seen a handful of times. This chain uses TRBV18 with TRBJ2-7; D not certain. The V gene lost 5 bases and the J gene lost 3 bases, with 8 bases spanning the gap. This CDR3 has 12 residues. Germline V CDR1 and CDR2: KGHSH, LQKENI. Here the CDR3 reads CASSTDFYEQYF. DNA of the CDR3: TGTGCCAGCTCAACCGACTTCTACGAGCAGTACTTC. The whole variable domain, remainder taken from reference TRBV18 and TRBJ2-7, is NAGVMQNPRHLVRRRGQEARLRCSPMKGHSHVYWYRQLPEEGLKFMVYLQKENIIDESGMPKERFSAEFPKEGPSILRIQQVVRGDSAAYFCASSTDFYEQYFGPGTRLTVT.

This clonotype was detected a few times. The rearrangement joins TRBV11-2 to TRBJ2-5; D unresolved. Germline values: CDR1 SGHAT, CDR2 FQNNGV. This CDR3 is built from 15 residues. The germline V and J ends were trimmed by 4 bases and 6 bases, with 18 bases remaining between them. CDR3 nucleotides: TGTGCCAGCAGCTCCGTCCCCCCCGGAGCGCAGACCCAGTACTTC. Residues: CASSSVPPGAQTQYF.

Ten or more counts support this clonotype. The J gene is TRBJ2-4, the V gene TRBV5-1, with D maybe TRBD1 (6 bases). V was trimmed by 4 bases and J by 0 bases, leaving 14 bases between them. The V gene's germline CDR1 is SGHRS and CDR2 YFSETQ. CDR3 length: 16 amino acids. CDR3 nucleotide sequence: TGCGCCAGCAGCACAGGGACCGCCCTAGCCAAAAACATTCAGTACTTC. This encodes CASSTGTALAKNIQYF.

The chain joins TRBV24-1 to TRBJ2-1; D possibly matches TRBD1 or TRBD2 (5 bases each). The CDR3 extends over 12 amino acids. V lost 4 bases, J lost 10 bases, and 10 bases lay in between. The germline gives CDR1 KGHDR, CDR2 SFDVKD. CDR3 sequence: CATSEVGAEQFF. CDR3 in DNA: TGTGCCACCAGTGAGGTCGGGGCAGAGCAGTTCTTC.

This clonotype turned up a few times. The gene calls are TRBV29-1 and TRBJ1-3; D remains ambiguous. Germline-derived CDR1 and CDR2 are SQVTM and ANQGSEA. CDR3 length: 12 amino acids. V lost 4 bases to trimming and J lost 2 bases, with 6 bases between them. The chain's CDR3 is CSVVRTGNTIYF. Written as DNA, the CDR3 is TGCAGCGTTGTCAGGACTGGAAACACCATATATTTT. Based on the CDR3 plus reference TRBV29-1 and TRBJ1-3, the full variable domain is SAVISQKPSRDICQRGTSLTIQCQVDSQVTMMFWYRQQPGQSLTLIATANQGSEATYESGFVIDKFPISRPNLTFSTLTVSNMSPEDSSIYLCSVVRTGNTIYFGEGSWLTVV.

This clonotype was counted between two and nine times. The DNA of the CDR3 is TGCGCCAGCGGAGGCCTCTCGGCCCCAGAGACCCAGTACTTC. The encoded protein is CASGGLSAPETQYF. The chain uses TRBV5-1 and TRBJ2-5; D perhaps matches TRBD2 (5 bases). V dropped 7 bases and J dropped 4 bases, with 17 bases sitting between them. The CDR3 is 14 amino acids. The germline CDR1 and CDR2 sequences are SGHRS and YFSETQ.

This sequence joins TRBV20-1 and TRBJ1-2, with D maybe TRBD1 (6 bases). V lost 6 bases to trimming and J lost 2 bases, with 16 bases between them. The germline gives CDR1 DFQATT, CDR2 SNEGSKA (reference sequence). The CDR3 length is 14 residues. CDR3 bases: TGCAGTGCGCACAGGGACCCCGCCAACTATGGCTACACCTTC. Translation gives CSAHRDPANYGYTF.

The CDR3 nucleotides read TGTGCCAGCAGTTACGTCCGGGGAGAGACCCAGTACTTC. Amino acid sequence: CASSYVRGETQYF. The rearrangement uses TRBV6-5 and TRBJ2-5; possible D gene TRBD2, 5 bases. V lost 2 bases, J lost 4 bases, and 8 bases lay in between. Germline values: CDR1 MNHEY, CDR2 SVGAGI. The CDR3 consists of 13 residues.